The rows below give T cell receptor beta chains drawn from one sample of a study of beta chain features in type 1 diabetes. The data were produced by immunoSEQ multiplex PCR, yet TCRdb's version contains in-frame clones alone and is incomplete. The sample has hundreds of thousands of clones; roughly a tenth are singletons. Sequencing was done on a sample of naive CD4+ T cells from blood. The source of these receptors is a man aged 25-45 years with type 1 diabetes. CDR3s leave out the opening cysteine and the closing phenylalanine or tryptophan. Clone size is not always given. Where it is, it says once, few, many or a class for expanded clones.

clone size: few
CDR3 length: 10
V gene: TRBV7-9
J gene: TRBJ1-2
CDR3 protein: ASSVSDSLGT

clone size: few
CDR3 length: 12
V gene: TRBV5-1
J gene: TRBJ2-5
CDR3 protein: ASSVTSAGETQY

clone size: few
CDR3 length: 14
V gene: TRBV7-3
J gene: TRBJ2-1
CDR3 protein: ASSLSTGESNNEQF

clone size: .
CDR3 length: 14
V gene: TRBV9
J gene: TRBJ2-7
CDR3 protein: ASSAASGTEPYEQY

clone size: .
CDR3 length: 13
V gene: TRBV5-1
J gene: TRBJ2-7
CDR3 protein: ASSLETGVDGEQY

clone size: .
CDR3 length: 16
V gene: TRBV7-8
J gene: TRBJ2-6
CDR3 protein: ASSLVRTGRTGANVLT

clone size: .
CDR3 length: 11
V gene: TRBV18
J gene: TRBJ2-5
CDR3 protein: ASSPQGAETQY

clone size: .
CDR3 length: 11
V gene: TRBV12-5
J gene: TRBJ2-3
CDR3 protein: ASGLALGGTQY

clone size: .
CDR3 length: 12
V gene: TRBV5-1
J gene: TRBJ1-4
CDR3 protein: ASSRGQGDEKLF

clone size: few
CDR3 length: 15
V gene: TRBV5-4
J gene: TRBJ2-3
CDR3 protein: ASSLAPSGGVTDTQY

clone size: .
CDR3 length: 13
V gene: TRBV28
J gene: TRBJ2-1
CDR3 protein: ASRTSGGAYNEQF

clone size: few
CDR3 length: 12
V gene: TRBV19
J gene: TRBJ2-1
CDR3 protein: ASSIWDRRHEQF

clone size: .
CDR3 length: 12
V gene: TRBV5-1
J gene: TRBJ2-4
CDR3 protein: ASSSPGVKNIQY

clone size: few
CDR3 length: 9
V gene: TRBV5-1
J gene: TRBJ2-5
CDR3 protein: ASSLEGSQY

clone size: few
CDR3 length: 12
V gene: TRBV5-1
J gene: TRBJ1-2
CDR3 protein: ASSAGRMNYGYT

clone size: few
CDR3 length: 13
V gene: TRBV29-1
J gene: TRBJ2-5
CDR3 protein: SVEDPQRYQETQY

clone size: few
CDR3 length: 15
V gene: TRBV7-6
J gene: TRBJ2-3
CDR3 protein: ASSLELADSSTDTQY

clone size: .
CDR3 length: 14
V gene: TRBV4-3
J gene: TRBJ1-2
CDR3 protein: ASSPTSTSTSPGYT

clone size: few
CDR3 length: 9
V gene: TRBV11-2
J gene: TRBJ2-1
CDR3 protein: ASSFRGEQF

clone size: few
CDR3 length: 13
V gene: TRBV19
J gene: TRBJ1-1
CDR3 protein: ASSIFGQGMTEAF

clone size: .
CDR3 length: 13
V gene: TRBV7-9
J gene: TRBJ2-1
CDR3 protein: ASSTDRGSYNEQF

clone size: .
CDR3 length: 10
V gene: TRBV28
J gene: TRBJ1-1
CDR3 protein: ASRGGGTEAF

clone size: few
CDR3 length: 12
V gene: TRBV9
J gene: TRBJ2-3
CDR3 protein: ASSVGGRKDTQY

clone size: few
CDR3 length: 14
V gene: TRBV5-1
J gene: TRBJ2-2
CDR3 protein: ASSLADRGRTGELF

clone size: .
CDR3 length: 12
V gene: TRBV6-5
J gene: TRBJ2-7
CDR3 protein: ASSYLGGTYEQY

clone size: few
CDR3 length: 10
V gene: TRBV7-2
J gene: TRBJ2-7
CDR3 protein: ASSVQGYEQY

clone size: .
CDR3 length: 13
V gene: TRBV19
J gene: TRBJ1-5
CDR3 protein: ASSMGQGWNQPQH

clone size: .
CDR3 length: 14
V gene: TRBV9
J gene: TRBJ2-6
CDR3 protein: ASSLGTGSGANVLT

clone size: few
CDR3 length: 12
V gene: TRBV6-5
J gene: TRBJ2-3
CDR3 protein: ASRRGQGTDTQY

clone size: .
CDR3 length: 14
V gene: TRBV5-1
J gene: TRBJ2-2
CDR3 protein: ASSLVARRYTGELF

clone size: .
CDR3 length: 9
V gene: TRBV6-1
J gene: TRBJ2-1
CDR3 protein: AGAVRNEQF

clone size: .
CDR3 length: 14
V gene: TRBV9
J gene: TRBJ1-1
CDR3 protein: ASSVDISLMNTEAF

clone size: few
CDR3 length: 11
V gene: TRBV5-8
J gene: TRBJ1-2
CDR3 protein: ASSLDRHYGYT

clone size: .
CDR3 length: 12
V gene: TRBV6-5
J gene: TRBJ2-7
CDR3 protein: ASRPQGKKDEQY

clone size: few
CDR3 length: 13
V gene: TRBV30
J gene: TRBJ2-1
CDR3 protein: AWSRGQGSILEQF

clone size: few
CDR3 length: 12
V gene: TRBV7-8
J gene: TRBJ1-1
CDR3 protein: ASIFGRQNTEAF

clone size: few
CDR3 length: 13
V gene: TRBV7-9
J gene: TRBJ1-1
CDR3 protein: ASSPRGQGRTEAF

clone size: few
CDR3 length: 8
V gene: TRBV6-5
J gene: TRBJ2-3
CDR3 protein: AGQQDTQY

clone size: .
CDR3 length: 12
V gene: TRBV15
J gene: TRBJ2-5
CDR3 protein: ATSTFKTGETQY

clone size: .
CDR3 length: 10
V gene: TRBV30
J gene: TRBJ2-7
CDR3 protein: AWRSSSYEQY

clone size: .
CDR3 length: 12
V gene: TRBV18
J gene: TRBJ1-2
CDR3 protein: ASSQETGGFGYT

clone size: few
CDR3 length: 9
V gene: TRBV12-5
J gene: TRBJ2-7
CDR3 protein: ASGGSYEQY

clone size: .
CDR3 length: 14
V gene: TRBV7-3
J gene: TRBJ2-3
CDR3 protein: ASSLGVGHPSDTQY

clone size: few
CDR3 length: 11
V gene: TRBV29-1
J gene: TRBJ2-1
CDR3 protein: SVENRRGGEQF

clone size: .
CDR3 length: 14
V gene: TRBV4-1
J gene: TRBJ2-7
CDR3 protein: ASSQGLRGKRAEQY